The source of this TCR beta chain is a study of T-cell reconstitution after alpha-beta-depleted transplantation in children. Notes on the study in general: Reportedly, only several hundred clones from non-depleted graft cells drove alpha-beta T-cell counts at about two months.

Deletions cut 1 base from V and 1 base from J, with 11 bases between. Germline V CDR1 and CDR2: SGHKS, YYEKEE (reference sequence). The length of the CDR3 is 15 residues. This clonotype occurred a few times. What it binds is unknown. During its preparation, the TCRbeta library received unique molecular identifiers. One entry per CDR3 protein results from TCRdb running MiXCR on the PCR reads. The table has 90,000 to 100,000 distinct CDR3 sequences, 23% seen once; the top ten hold 20% to 25%. The clonotype was recovered from a boy aged 2 to 10 with acute lymphoblastic leukemia, due to receive a stem cell transplant. The gene calls are TRBV5-5 and TRBJ1-1; weak D call: TRBD1 (5 bases). Sequencing was performed on PBMCs, taken before TCRalphabeta/CD19-depleted stem cell transplant. DNA for the CDR3: TGTGCCAGCAGCTTGATCCCAGGGAAGAACACTGAAGCTTTCTTT. This sequence encodes CASSLIPGKNTEAFF.